The clone carrying this T cell receptor (beta chain) was recorded a few times. Its target is unknown. The data derive from a study of cytotoxic CD8 clonotypes in ibrutinib-treated CLL. Study-level information: For this cohort, patients were some 12 relapsed/refractory and approximately 14 treatment-naive, while 17 were IGHV unmutated. The taking of response samples occurred after a median 12 months of treatment, with a range of 6 to 36. Points from the study as a whole: Whereas clonality rose at ibrutinib response, it declined toward baseline at progression.

The CDR3 covers 16 residues. TCRdb's table, derived via immunoSEQ multiplex PCR, lists solely in-frame clones and lacks some. The repertoire holds approximately 130,000 clones, with 84% as singletons. Source: PBMCs, taken after 24 months of ibrutinib treatment. The chain joins TRBV21-1 to TRBJ1-6; TRBD1 is the table's D call, not checked against the DNA. TRBV21-1 is termed a pseudogene. The sequence was obtained from a human donor with chronic lymphocytic leukemia. The CDR3 DNA follows: TGTGCCAGCAGCAAAGGGTCCGGACAAAACAATTCACCCCTCCACTTT. Protein product: CASSKGSGQNNSPLHF.